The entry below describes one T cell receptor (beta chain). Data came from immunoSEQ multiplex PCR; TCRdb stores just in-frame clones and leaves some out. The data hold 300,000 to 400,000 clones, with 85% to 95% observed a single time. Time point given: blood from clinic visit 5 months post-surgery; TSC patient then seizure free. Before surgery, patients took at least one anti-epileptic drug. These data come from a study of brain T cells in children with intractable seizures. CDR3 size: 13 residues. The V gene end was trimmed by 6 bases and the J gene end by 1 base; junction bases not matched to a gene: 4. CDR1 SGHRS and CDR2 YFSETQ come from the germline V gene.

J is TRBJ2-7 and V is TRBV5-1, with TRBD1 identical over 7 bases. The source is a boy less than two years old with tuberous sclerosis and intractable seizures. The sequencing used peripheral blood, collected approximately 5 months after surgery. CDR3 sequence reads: CASTGTESYEQYF. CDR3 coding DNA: TGCGCCAGCACCGGGACAGAGTCCTACGAGCAGTACTTC.